Sequencing of this TCR beta chain was carried out in a study of CD8 T cells in Susac syndrome. Random hexamers were used to reverse transcribe an amount of about 0.45 to 1 ug RNA. TCR beta CDR3 was amplified by immunoSEQ multiplex PCR. This amplification extended across 54 Vbeta and 13 Jbeta segments. TCRdb ran MiXCR on the immunoSEQ multiplex PCR reads and lists one entry per CDR3 protein. The repertoire holds about 110,000 distinct CDR3 sequences, roughly 95% seen once, with just over 0.095% in the top ten. Healthy donors acted as controls, with matching for age and sex. Negative isolation yielded CD8+ and CD4+ T cells; FACS enriched TEMRA cells. This clonotype came up once. The CDR3 runs to 16 residues. CDR1 and CDR2 (germline): SGHTA, FQGNSA. Trimming took 0 bases from V and 4 from J, leaving 15 bases between them.

Sequenced: CD4+ T cells from PBMCs. The receptor comes from a human donor in good health. The rearrangement links TRBV7-2 to TRBJ1-2; tentative D call: TRBD1 (6 bases). CDR3 in DNA: TGTGCCAGCAGCTTAGCGGCGGTCACAGGGACCTATGGCTACACCTTC. Its protein product is CASSLAAVTGTYGYTF.